The 16 T cell receptor beta chains below come from one sample, sequenced in a study of blood T cell repertoires in COVID-19. Clones were read by immunoSEQ multiplex PCR, and TCRdb kept only the in-frame ones, dropping some. Found here are 470,000 or so clones, around nine tenths of them singletons; the top ten hold about 2.1%. Sequenced: PBMCs or T cells enriched from blood (not recorded which). The receptors were sampled from a woman aged 18-29 years with acute COVID-19.

The V gene is TRBV29-1, the J gene TRBJ1-1, with D hard to call. The CDR3 is 12 amino acids. With 3 bases removed from V and 3 bases from J, the gap between germline ends came to 8 bases. Germline values: CDR1 SQVTM, CDR2 ANQGSEA. CDR3 sequence (DNA): TGCAGCGTTGATCTAGGCCACACTGAAGCTTTCTTT. Residues: CSVDLGHTEAFF.

The chain is built from TRBV28 and TRBJ2-1; 8 bases line up with TRBD2. The germline V gene encodes CDR1 MDHEN and CDR2 SYDVKM. V shed 1 base and J 5 bases; nucleotides not matched to a gene: 7. This CDR3 is built from 16 residues. In DNA form, the CDR3 reads TGTGCCAGCAGTTTATTTGGGACTAGTGTCCACAATGAGCAGTTCTTC. It is translated as CASSLFGTSVHNEQFF.

The chain couples TRBV2 to TRBJ1-2; D remains ambiguous. The CDR3 loop spans 14 amino acids. Trimming removed 5 bases at V and 6 bases at J, with 16 bases between. Germline CDR1 SNHLY, CDR2 FYNNEI. CDR3 region: CASSQSPRVDGYTF. CDR3 nucleotides: TGTGCCAGCAGTCAAAGTCCCCGGGTGGATGGCTACACCTTC.

The chain joins TRBV7-8 to TRBJ2-2; possibly TRBD1 for D (6 bases). Germline V gene sequence: CDR1 SGHVS, CDR2 FQNEAQ. The CDR3 runs to 16 residues. Trimming stripped 3 bases from V and 1 base from J, with 12 bases between. The CDR3 here is CASSFPKGQNTGELFF. DNA for the CDR3: TGTGCCAGCAGCTTCCCGAAGGGACAGAACACCGGGGAGCTGTTTTTT.

The chain couples TRBV11-3 to TRBJ2-7; TRBD2 agrees at 8 bases. The CDR3 is 18 residues long. CDR1 and CDR2 from the germline V gene are SGHNT and YENEEA. V shed 0 bases, J shed 3 bases, and the junction held 13 bases outside the gene matches. CDR3: CASSLDRAGGSHRYEQYF. The CDR3 nucleotides are TGTGCCAGCAGCTTAGATCGGGCGGGGGGCTCGCACCGCTACGAGCAGTACTTC.

The J gene is TRBJ2-5, the V gene TRBV5-6; 9 nucleotides match TRBD1. V lost 3 bases and J lost 1; bases outside the gene matches: 7. Per germline, CDR1 SGHDT and CDR2 YYEEEE. The CDR3 totals 16 residues. The CDR3 DNA reads as TGTGCCAGCAGCTCTAACCGGGACAGGGCCCAAGAGACCCAGTACTTC. Its protein product is CASSSNRDRAQETQYF.

This clone was observed a few times. V gene TRBV13 combines with J gene TRBJ2-7; D is perhaps TRBD1 (5 bases). V was pared by 2 bases and J by 6 bases, with 11 bases between. The germline CDR1 and CDR2 sequences are PRHDT and FYEKMQ (reference sequence). The CDR3 is 13 amino acids. The CDR3 nucleotides are TGTGCCAGCAGCTTACCAGGGCAGCCCGAGCAGTACTTC. This sequence encodes CASSLPGQPEQYF.

The CDR3 DNA follows: TGTGCCAGCAGTTACGAACAGGGGCGCGAGCAGTACTTC. Its protein is CASSYEQGREQYF. V and J are TRBV6-5 and TRBJ2-7; 7 nucleotides align to TRBD1. From germline, CDR1 is MNHEY and CDR2 SVGAGI. This CDR3 is 13 amino acids long. V was clipped by 2 bases and J by 6 bases; unmatched bases: 4.

The chain links TRBV4-3 to TRBJ2-1; D is possibly TRBD2 (6 bases). Germline lookup yields CDR1 LGHNA and CDR2 YSLEER. This CDR3 has 18 amino acids. Trimming left V 5 bases short and J 6 bases short, with 26 bases between. The CDR3 DNA reads TGCGCCAGCAGCTCAAGTCAGCTAGCGCTCCGACCTGGCAATGAGCAGTTCTTC. Amino acid sequence: CASSSSQLALRPGNEQFF.

The chain has TRBV30 and TRBJ2-1, with TRBD2 matching 9 bases. V was pared by 2 bases and J by 7 bases, with 3 bases of the junction left unmatched. The CDR3 spans 13 residues. Per the germline V gene, CDR1 is GTSNPN and CDR2 is SVGIG (reference sequence). In DNA, the CDR3 is TGTGCCTGGAGTCCGGCGGGAGGGAATGAGCAGTTCTTC. This codes for CAWSPAGGNEQFF.

Points on this clone: A junction boundary mismatches the germline segment, possibly from a read error. CDR3 nucleotide sequence: TGTGCCAGCAGTACCCGACAGGGAGGATCTTCCATCTTC. It encodes CASSTRQGGSSIF. The rearrangement joins TRBV28 to TRBJ1-2; 7 nucleotides align to TRBD1. Per the germline V gene, CDR1 is MDHEN and CDR2 is SYDVKM. The length of the CDR3 is 13 residues.

This chain links TRBV10-3 with TRBJ1-1; the D is unclear. This CDR3 contains 13 residues. V dropped 5 bases and J dropped 8 bases, with 15 bases sitting between them. Germline assignment: CDR1 ENHRY and CDR2 SYGVKD. The CDR3 DNA is TGTGCCATCAGTCCAACGGCGGAGGAGGAAGCTTTCTTT. This gives the protein CAISPTAEEEAFF.

The chain combines TRBV27 with TRBJ1-1, with 9 bases fitting TRBD1. The V gene end was trimmed by 8 bases and the J gene end by 5 bases; junction bases not matched to a gene: 9. This CDR3 is built from 14 residues. Germline V CDR1 and CDR2: MNHEY, SMNVEV (reference sequence). Here the CDR3 DNA reads TGTGCCAGCGTAAAACAGGGGGCTGGGACTGAAGCTTTCTTT. Translating it yields CASVKQGAGTEAFF.

The chain is built from TRBV7-2 and TRBJ1-3; the D is unclear. Germline assignment: CDR1 SGHTA and CDR2 FQGNSA. The V end lost 5 bases, the J end lost 0 bases, and 8 bases lay between the germline ends. This CDR3 has 14 residues. The CDR3 coding sequence is TGTGCCAGCAGCGTAGGGAGCTCTGGAAACACCATATATTTT. Residues: CASSVGSSGNTIYF.

V gene TRBV25-1 combines with J gene TRBJ1-2, with a tentative D call TRBD1 (6 bases). The CDR3 is made up of 18 amino acids. Germline CDR1 and CDR2: MGHDK and SYGVNS. Between the trimmed V and J ends, which lost 1 base and 2 bases, there was a span of 20 bases. The CDR3 region is CASSESGQRTIRNYGYTF. CDR3 nucleotides: TGTGCCAGCAGTGAATCAGGACAGAGAACGATTAGGAACTATGGCTACACCTTC.

The CDR3: CASSLSLPPRDRFHEQYF. Written as DNA, the CDR3 is TGTGCCAGCAGCTTAAGTCTGCCTCCGAGGGACAGGTTCCACGAGCAGTACTTC. The chain has TRBV7-9 and TRBJ2-7, with TRBD1 matching over 8 bases. The CDR3 has 18 residues. V dropped 2 bases and J dropped 5; count of bases not matched to a gene: 17. Germline CDR1 reads SEHNR; CDR2 reads FQNEAQ (reference sequence).